This T cell receptor (beta chain) was captured by sequencing in a study of T cell repertoires in cytomegalovirus infection. The overall study: Signatures in public TCR beta sequences pointed to both CMV infection and matching HLA type. Notes on the study in general: HLA-C-restricted CMV clonotypes gave the most frequent clonotype in two of eight donors.

CDR3 length equals 13 residues. CDR1 and CDR2 (germline): MNHEY, SMNVEV (reference sequence). V gave up 3 bases and J gave up 5 bases; unmatched junction bases: 3. TCRdb reprocessed the reads with MiXCR, giving one entry per CDR3 protein. The data contain 560,000 or so distinct CDR3 sequences, 16% of them singletons. This clonotype was seen a few times. The antigen remains undetermined. The sequence was obtained from a human donor in good health (CMV status not recorded). Some clones in this sample may be carry-over from other donors' samples. This chain uses TRBV27 with TRBJ2-7; TRBD1 aligns across 8 bases. The sequencing input was CD8+ T cells from PBMCs. CDR3 DNA sequence: TGTGCCAGCAGTTTCGACAGGGGTAACGAGCAGTACTTC. This codes for CASSFDRGNEQYF.